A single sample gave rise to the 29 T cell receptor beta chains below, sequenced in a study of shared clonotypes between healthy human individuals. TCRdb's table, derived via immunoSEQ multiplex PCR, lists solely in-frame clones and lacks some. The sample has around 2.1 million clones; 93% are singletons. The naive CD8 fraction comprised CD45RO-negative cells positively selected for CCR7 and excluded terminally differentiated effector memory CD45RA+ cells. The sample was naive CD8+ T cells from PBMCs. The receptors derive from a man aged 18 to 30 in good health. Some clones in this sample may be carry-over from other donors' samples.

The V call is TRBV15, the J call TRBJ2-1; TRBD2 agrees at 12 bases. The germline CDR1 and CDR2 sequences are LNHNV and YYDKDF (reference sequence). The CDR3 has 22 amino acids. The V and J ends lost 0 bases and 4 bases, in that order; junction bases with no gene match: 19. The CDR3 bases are TGTGCCACCAGCAGAGAGCTAACTAGCGGGAGGATAATAAGGGGGGAATACAATGAGCAGTTCTTC. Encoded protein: CATSRELTSGRIIRGEYNEQFF.

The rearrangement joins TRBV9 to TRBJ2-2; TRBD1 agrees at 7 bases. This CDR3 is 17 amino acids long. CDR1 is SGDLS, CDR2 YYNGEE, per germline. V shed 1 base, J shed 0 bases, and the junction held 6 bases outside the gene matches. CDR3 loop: CASSVSPGTANTGELFF. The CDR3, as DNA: TGTGCCAGCAGCGTATCCCCCGGGACAGCGAACACCGGGGAGCTGTTTTTT.

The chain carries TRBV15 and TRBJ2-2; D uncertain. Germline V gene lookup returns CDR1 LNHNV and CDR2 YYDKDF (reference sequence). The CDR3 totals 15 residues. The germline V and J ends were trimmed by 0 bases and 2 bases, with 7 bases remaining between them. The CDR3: CATSRDALNTGELFF. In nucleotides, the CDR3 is TGTGCCACCAGCAGAGATGCATTAAACACCGGGGAGCTGTTTTTT.

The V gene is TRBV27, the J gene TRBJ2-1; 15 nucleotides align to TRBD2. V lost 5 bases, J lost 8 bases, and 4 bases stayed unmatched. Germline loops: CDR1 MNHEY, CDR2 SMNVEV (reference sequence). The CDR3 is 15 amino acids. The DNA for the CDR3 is TGTGCCAGCAGTCCCAGGACTAGCGGGAGGGATGAGCAGTTCTTC. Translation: CASSPRTSGRDEQFF.

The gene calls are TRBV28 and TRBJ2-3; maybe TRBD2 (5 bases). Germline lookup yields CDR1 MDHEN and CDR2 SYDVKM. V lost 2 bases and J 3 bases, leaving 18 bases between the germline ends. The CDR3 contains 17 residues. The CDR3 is CASSLLLGGVETDTQYF. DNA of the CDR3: TGTGCCAGCAGTTTACTCCTTGGAGGAGTTGAGACAGATACGCAGTATTTT. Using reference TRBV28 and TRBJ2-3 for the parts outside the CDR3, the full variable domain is DVKVTQSSRYLVKRTGEKVFLECVQDMDHENMFWYRQDPGLGLRLIYFSYDVKMKEKGDIPEGYSVSREKKERFSLILESASTNQTSMYLCASSLLLGGVETDTQYFGPGTRLTVL.

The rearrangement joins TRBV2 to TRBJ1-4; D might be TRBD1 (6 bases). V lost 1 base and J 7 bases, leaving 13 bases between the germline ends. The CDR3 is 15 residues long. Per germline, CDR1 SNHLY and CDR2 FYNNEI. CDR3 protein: CASSEERGAGEKLFF. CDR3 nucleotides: TGTGCCAGCAGTGAAGAGCGGGGGGCGGGTGAAAAACTGTTTTTT.

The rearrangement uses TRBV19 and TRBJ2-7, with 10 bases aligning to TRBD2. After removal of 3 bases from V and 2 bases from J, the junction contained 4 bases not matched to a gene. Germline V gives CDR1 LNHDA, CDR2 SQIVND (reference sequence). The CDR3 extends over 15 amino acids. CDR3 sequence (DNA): TGTGCCAGTAGTATCCTAGCGGGAGTTACCTACGAGCAGTACTTC. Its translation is CASSILAGVTYEQYF.

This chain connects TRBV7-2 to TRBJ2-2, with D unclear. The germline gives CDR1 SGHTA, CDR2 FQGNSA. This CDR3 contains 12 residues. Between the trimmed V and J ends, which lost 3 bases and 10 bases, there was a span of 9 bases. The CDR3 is CASSFFSEELFF. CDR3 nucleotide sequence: TGTGCCAGCAGCTTTTTCTCTGAGGAGCTGTTTTTT. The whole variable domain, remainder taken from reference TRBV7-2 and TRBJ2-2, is GAGVSQSPSNKVTEKGKDVELRCDPISGHTALYWYRQSLGQGLEFLIYFQGNSAPDKSGLPSDRFSAERTGGSVSTLTIQRTQQEDSAVYLCASSFFSEELFFGEGSRLTVL.

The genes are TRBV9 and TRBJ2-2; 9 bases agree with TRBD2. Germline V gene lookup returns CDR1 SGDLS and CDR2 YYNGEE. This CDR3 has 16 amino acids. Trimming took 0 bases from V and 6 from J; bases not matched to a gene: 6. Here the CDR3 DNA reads TGTGCCAGCAGCGTAGCTGCTAGCGGGATGCCCGGGGAGCTGTTTTTT. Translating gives CASSVAASGMPGELFF.

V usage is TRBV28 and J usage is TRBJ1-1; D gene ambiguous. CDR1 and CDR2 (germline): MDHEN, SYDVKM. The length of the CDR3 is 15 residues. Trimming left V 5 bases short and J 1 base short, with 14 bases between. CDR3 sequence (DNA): TGTGCCAGCAGTCGCAGCATTACCCCGAACACTGAAGCTTTCTTT. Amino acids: CASSRSITPNTEAFF.

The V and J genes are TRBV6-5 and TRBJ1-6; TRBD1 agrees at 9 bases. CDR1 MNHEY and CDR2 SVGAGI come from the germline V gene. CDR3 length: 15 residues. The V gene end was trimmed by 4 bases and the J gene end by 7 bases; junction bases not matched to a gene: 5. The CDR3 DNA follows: TGTGCCAGCAGTTTGACAGGGGGAACGAATTCACCCCTCCACTTT. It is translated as CASSLTGGTNSPLHF.

CDR3 sequence (DNA): TGTGCCAGCAGCTTCGGGCTACGAGTGGAGCAGTACTTC. Its translation: CASSFGLRVEQYF. The J gene is TRBJ2-7, the V gene TRBV11-1; D is uncertain. In germline, CDR1 is SGHAT, CDR2 FQDESV (reference sequence). The CDR3 is 13 amino acids. Trimming removed 3 bases at V and 7 bases at J, with 13 bases between.

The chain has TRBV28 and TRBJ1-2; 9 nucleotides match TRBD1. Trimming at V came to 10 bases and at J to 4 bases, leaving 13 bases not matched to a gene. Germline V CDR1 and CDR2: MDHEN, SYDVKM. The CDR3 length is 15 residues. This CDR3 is CATRDRDGFGYGYTF. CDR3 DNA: TGTGCCACCCGGGACAGGGATGGGTTCGGCTATGGCTACACCTTC.

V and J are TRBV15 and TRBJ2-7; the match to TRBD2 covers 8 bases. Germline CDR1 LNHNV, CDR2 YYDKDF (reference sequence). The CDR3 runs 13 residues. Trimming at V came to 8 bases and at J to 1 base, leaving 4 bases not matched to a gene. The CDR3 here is CATEGTRSYEQYF. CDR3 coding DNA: TGTGCCACCGAGGGGACTAGGTCCTACGAGCAGTACTTC.

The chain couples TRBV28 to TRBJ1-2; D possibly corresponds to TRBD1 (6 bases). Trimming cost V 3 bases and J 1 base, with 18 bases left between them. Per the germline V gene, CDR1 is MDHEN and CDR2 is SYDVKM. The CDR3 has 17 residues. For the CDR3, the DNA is TGTGCCAGCAGTTTGGGAAAAGGGGGTTTTTATAACTATGGCTACACCTTC. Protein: CASSLGKGGFYNYGYTF.

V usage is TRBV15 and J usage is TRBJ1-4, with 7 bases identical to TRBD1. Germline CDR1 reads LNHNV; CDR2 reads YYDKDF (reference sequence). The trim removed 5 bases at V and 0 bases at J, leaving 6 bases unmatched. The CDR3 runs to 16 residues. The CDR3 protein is CATSLTDRATNEKLFF. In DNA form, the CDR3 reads TGTGCCACCAGCTTGACCGACAGGGCAACTAATGAAAAACTGTTTTTT.

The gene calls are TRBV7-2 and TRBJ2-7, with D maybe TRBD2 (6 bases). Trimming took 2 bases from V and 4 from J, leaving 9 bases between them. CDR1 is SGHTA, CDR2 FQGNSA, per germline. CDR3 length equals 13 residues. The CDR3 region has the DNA TGTGCCAGCAGCTTAACAGGAGGGTACGAGCAGTACTTC. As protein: CASSLTGGYEQYF. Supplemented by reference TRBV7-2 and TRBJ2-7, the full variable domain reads GAGVSQSPSNKVTEKGKDVELRCDPISGHTALYWYRQSLGQGLEFLIYFQGNSAPDKSGLPSDRFSAERTGGSVSTLTIQRTQQEDSAVYLCASSLTGGYEQYFGPGTRLTVT.

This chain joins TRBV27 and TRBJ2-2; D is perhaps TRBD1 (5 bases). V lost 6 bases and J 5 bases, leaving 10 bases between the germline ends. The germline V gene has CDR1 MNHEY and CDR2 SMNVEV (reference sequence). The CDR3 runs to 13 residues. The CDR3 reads CASSQRQTGELFF. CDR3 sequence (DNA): TGTGCCAGCAGCCAAAGACAGACCGGGGAGCTGTTTTTT.

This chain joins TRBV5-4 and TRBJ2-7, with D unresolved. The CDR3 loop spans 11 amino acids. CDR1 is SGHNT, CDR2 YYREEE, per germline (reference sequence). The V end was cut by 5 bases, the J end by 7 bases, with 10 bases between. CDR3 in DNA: TGTGCCAGCAGTTACCAAGCTGAGCAGTACTTC. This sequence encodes CASSYQAEQYF.

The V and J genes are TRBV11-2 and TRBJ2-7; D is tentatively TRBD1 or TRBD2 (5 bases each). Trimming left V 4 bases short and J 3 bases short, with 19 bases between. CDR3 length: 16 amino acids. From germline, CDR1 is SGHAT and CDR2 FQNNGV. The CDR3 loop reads CASSSSLGRTNYEQYF. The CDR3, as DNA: TGTGCCAGCAGCTCCAGCTTGGGACGGACGAACTACGAGCAGTACTTC.

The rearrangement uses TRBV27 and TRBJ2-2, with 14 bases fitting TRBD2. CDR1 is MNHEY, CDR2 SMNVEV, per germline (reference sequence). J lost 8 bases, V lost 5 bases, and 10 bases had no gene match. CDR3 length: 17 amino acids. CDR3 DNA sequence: TGTGCCAGCAGTGAGAAGCCGGGACTAGCGGGAGTTGGGGAGCTGTTTTTT. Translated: CASSEKPGLAGVGELFF.

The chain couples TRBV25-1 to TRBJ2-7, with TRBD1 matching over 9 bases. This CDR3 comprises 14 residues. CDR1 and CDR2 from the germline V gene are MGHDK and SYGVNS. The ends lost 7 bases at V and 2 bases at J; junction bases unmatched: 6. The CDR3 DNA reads TGTGCCAGCACTAGGGGACAGGGTACCTACGAGCAGTACTTC. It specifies CASTRGQGTYEQYF.

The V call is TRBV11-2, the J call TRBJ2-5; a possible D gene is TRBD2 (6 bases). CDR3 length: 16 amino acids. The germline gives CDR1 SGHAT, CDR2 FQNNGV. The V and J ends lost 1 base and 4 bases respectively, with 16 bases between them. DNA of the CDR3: TGTGCCAGCAGCTTAGTGCCGGGAGTAAGTCCAGAGACCCAGTACTTC. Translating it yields CASSLVPGVSPETQYF. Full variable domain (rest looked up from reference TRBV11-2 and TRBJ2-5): EAGVAQSPRYKIIEKRQSVAFWCNPISGHATLYWYQQILGQGPKLLIQFQNNGVVDDSQLPKDRFSAERLKGVDSTLKIQPAKLEDSAVYLCASSLVPGVSPETQYFGPGTRLLVL.

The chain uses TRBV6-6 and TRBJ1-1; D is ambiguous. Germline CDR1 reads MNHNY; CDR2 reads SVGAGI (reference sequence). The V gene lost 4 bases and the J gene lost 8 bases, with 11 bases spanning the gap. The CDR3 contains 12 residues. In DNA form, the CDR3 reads TGTGCCAGCAGTTTCAGGTTGTCGGAAGCTTTCTTT. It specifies CASSFRLSEAFF.

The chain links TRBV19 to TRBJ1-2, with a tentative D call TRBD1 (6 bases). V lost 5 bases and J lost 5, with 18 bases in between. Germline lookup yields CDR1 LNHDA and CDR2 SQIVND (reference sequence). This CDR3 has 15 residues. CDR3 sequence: CASSVGGYSPYGYTF. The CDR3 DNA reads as TGTGCCAGTAGTGTGGGGGGCTATTCTCCATATGGCTACACCTTC.

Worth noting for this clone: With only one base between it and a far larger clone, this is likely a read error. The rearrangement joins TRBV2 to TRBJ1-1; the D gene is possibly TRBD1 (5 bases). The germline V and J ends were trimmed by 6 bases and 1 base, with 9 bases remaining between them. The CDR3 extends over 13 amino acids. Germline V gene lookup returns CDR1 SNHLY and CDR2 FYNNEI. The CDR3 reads CASRGTENTEAFF. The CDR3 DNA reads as TGTGCCAGCAGGGGGACGGAGAACACTGAAGCTTTCTTT.

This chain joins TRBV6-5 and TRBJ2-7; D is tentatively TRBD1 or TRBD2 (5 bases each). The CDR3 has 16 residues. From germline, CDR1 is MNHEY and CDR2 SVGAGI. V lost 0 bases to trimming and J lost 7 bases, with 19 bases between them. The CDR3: CASSYSTGRQVWEQYF. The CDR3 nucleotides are TGTGCCAGCAGTTACTCGACGGGACGGCAGGTTTGGGAGCAGTACTTC.

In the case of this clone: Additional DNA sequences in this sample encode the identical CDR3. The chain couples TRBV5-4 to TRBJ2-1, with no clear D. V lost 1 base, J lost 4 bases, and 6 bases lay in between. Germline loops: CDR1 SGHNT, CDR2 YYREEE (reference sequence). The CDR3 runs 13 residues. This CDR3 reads CASSLRAYNEQFF. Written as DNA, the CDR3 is TGTGCCAGCAGCTTGCGAGCTTACAATGAGCAGTTCTTC.

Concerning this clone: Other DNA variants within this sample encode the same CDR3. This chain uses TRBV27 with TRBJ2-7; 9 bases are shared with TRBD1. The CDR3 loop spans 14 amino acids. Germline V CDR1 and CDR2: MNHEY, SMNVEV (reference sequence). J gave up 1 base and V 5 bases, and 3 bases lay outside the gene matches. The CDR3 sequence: CASSQGTGSYEQYF. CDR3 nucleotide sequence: TGTGCCAGCAGTCAAGGGACAGGGTCCTACGAGCAGTACTTC.